Listed below are T cell receptor beta chains from one sample, sequenced in a study of control samples from healthy donors and cancer patients. The data were produced by immunoSEQ multiplex PCR, yet TCRdb's version contains in-frame clones alone and is incomplete. The sample holds 130,000 to 150,000 clones, approximately 93% seen once. Sequenced material: blood. Source of these receptors: a man aged 18 to 35 in good health. Each CDR3 is given with its conserved first and last residue. A D gene is named only where the DNA matches it firmly. Clone size, where shown, is once, few, many, or a class for clones that have expanded.

CDR3aa | CDR3nt | abundance | v_gene | d_gene | j_gene
CASSFGQGTGNEQFF | TGCGCCAGCAGCTTTGGACAGGGGACCGGCAATGAGCAGTTCTTC | once | TRBV5-1 | TRBD1 | TRBJ2-1
CASSPVGGGDNEQFF | TGTGCCAGCAGTCCAGTGGGGGGGGGAGACAATGAGCAGTTCTTC | - | TRBV5-6 | TRBD2 | TRBJ2-1
CASSFGSTDTQYF | TGTGCCAGCAGCTTCGGCAGCACAGATACGCAGTATTTT | - | TRBV5-6 | - | TRBJ2-3
CASSLAGPTRASEAFF | TGCGCCAGCAGCTTGGCCGGTCCGACCCGGGCGTCTGAAGCTTTCTTT | - | TRBV5-1 | - | TRBJ1-1
CASSLGTGRLQETQYF | TGTGCCAGTAGCCTCGGGACGGGCAGACTCCAAGAGACCCAGTACTTC | - | TRBV19 | - | TRBJ2-5
CASSPDSFIYEQYF | TGTGCCAGCTCACCTGACAGTTTCATCTACGAGCAGTACTTC | once | TRBV18 | - | TRBJ2-7
CASSLFVNTEAFF | TGTGCCAGCTCTTTATTTGTGAACACTGAAGCTTTCTTT | - | TRBV2 | - | TRBJ1-1
CASSTSGGPGNEQFF | - | - | TRBV6-4 | - | TRBJ2-1
CASSPRSQGLIYEQYF | TGTGCCAGCTCACCGCGGTCCCAAGGGCTCATCTACGAGCAGTACTTC | few | TRBV18 | - | TRBJ2-7
CASSSWDSLKNEKLFF | TGCGCCAGCAGCTCTTGGGACAGCCTCAAGAATGAAAAACTGTTTTTT | - | TRBV5-1 | TRBD1 | TRBJ1-4
CASSFRNTGELFF | TGTGCCAGCAGCTTCAGGAACACCGGGGAGCTGTTTTTT | once | TRBV7-9 | - | TRBJ2-2
CASRYHGGGLDQPQHF | TGTGCCAGCAGATACCATGGGGGGGGGTTGGATCAGCCCCAGCATTTT | - | TRBV28 | - | TRBJ1-5
CASSQDYGPAGEQFF | TGTGCCAGCAGCCAAGACTACGGACCGGCCGGCGAGCAGTTCTTC | - | TRBV3-1/TRBV3-2 | - | TRBJ2-1
CASSFRSERGTHEQYF | TGCGCCAGCAGCTTCCGAAGCGAAAGGGGAACCCACGAGCAGTACTTC | - | TRBV5-1 | - | TRBJ2-7
CASSVNLAGKNTQYF | TGTGCCAGCAGCGTAAACCTAGCGGGGAAAAATACGCAGTATTTT | - | TRBV9 | TRBD2 | TRBJ2-3
CASSWKDGSSYEQYF | TGCGCCAGCAGCTGGAAGGACGGGAGCTCCTACGAGCAGTACTTC | once | TRBV5-1 | - | TRBJ2-7
CASSQSGQPAYEQYF | TGCGCCAGCAGCCAATCGGGACAACCAGCCTACGAGCAGTACTTC | - | TRBV5-1 | - | TRBJ2-7
CSVALVTGGNTGELFF | TGCAGCGTTGCCCTCGTCACAGGGGGGAACACCGGGGAGCTGTTTTTT | - | TRBV29-1 | TRBD1 | TRBJ2-2
CASRATDSYGYTF | TGCGCCAGCAGGGCGACAGACTCCTATGGCTACACCTTC | - | TRBV5-1 | - | TRBJ1-2